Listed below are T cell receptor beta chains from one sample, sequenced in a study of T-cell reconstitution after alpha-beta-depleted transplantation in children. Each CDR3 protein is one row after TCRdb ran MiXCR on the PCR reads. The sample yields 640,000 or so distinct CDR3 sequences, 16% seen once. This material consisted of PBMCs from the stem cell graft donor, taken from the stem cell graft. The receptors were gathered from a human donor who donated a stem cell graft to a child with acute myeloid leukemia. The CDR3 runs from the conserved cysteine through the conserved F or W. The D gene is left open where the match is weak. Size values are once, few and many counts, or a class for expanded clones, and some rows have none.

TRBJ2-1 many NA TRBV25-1 TGTGCCAGCAGTGAATGGGGGAATGAGCAGTTCTTC CASSEWGNEQFF
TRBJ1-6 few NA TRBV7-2 TGTGCCAGCAGCACCTGGGGGGACTCCTATAATTCACCCCTCCACTTT CASSTWGDSYNSPLHF
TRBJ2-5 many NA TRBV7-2 TGTGCCAGCAGCTCCGGACAGAGAGAGACCCAGTACTTC CASSSGQRETQYF
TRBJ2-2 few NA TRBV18 TGTGCCAGCTCACCGGAGGACCGCTCCGACACCGGGGAGCTGTTTTTT CASSPEDRSDTGELFF
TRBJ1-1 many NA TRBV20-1 TGCAGTGCTAGAGATGCCATGGGGAGGCACACTGAAGCTTTCTTT CSARDAMGRHTEAFF
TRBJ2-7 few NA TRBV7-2 TGTGCCAGCAGCTTAAAGGGGAGCTCCTACGAGCAGTACTTC CASSLKGSSYEQYF
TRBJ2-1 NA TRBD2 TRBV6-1 TGTGCCAGCGGGGCTAGCGGGGGGCACAATGAGCAGTTCTTC CASGASGGHNEQFF
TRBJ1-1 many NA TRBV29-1 TGCAGCGTTGCGGAGGGGATGGTCACCTCAGAAGCTTTCTTT CSVAEGMVTSEAFF
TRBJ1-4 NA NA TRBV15 TGTGCCACCACGGACAGTCTTAATGAAAAACTGTTTTTT CATTDSLNEKLFF
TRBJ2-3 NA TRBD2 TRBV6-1 TGTGCCAGCACCACCGTGGGAGGGGAGGGCACAGATACGCAGTATTTT CASTTVGGEGTDTQYF
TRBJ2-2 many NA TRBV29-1 TGCAGCGTTGCGGCCAGGAACACCGGGGAGCTGTTTTTT CSVAARNTGELFF
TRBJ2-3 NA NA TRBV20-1 TGCAGTGCTAGCGGTGCAGCTATTAGAAACACAGATACGCAGTATTTT CSASGAAIRNTDTQYF
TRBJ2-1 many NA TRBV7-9 TGTGCCAGCGAAGGGCATTACAATGAGCAGTTCTTC CASEGHYNEQFF
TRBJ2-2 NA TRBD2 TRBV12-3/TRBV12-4 TGTGCCAGCAGTTTAAGTCTACTAGCGGGGGCGGGGACCGGGGAGCTGTTTTTT CASSLSLLAGAGTGELFF
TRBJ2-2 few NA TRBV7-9 TGTGCCAGCAGCTTAATGGACTCTTACACCGGGGAGCTGTTTTTT CASSLMDSYTGELFF
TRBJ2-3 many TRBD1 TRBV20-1 TGCAGTGCTAGAGACTGGGGACAGGAGTCAGATACGCAGTATTTT CSARDWGQESDTQYF
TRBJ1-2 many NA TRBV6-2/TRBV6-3 TGTGCCAGCAGCCCACAGGGAGGTTCCGGTGGCTACACCTTC CASSPQGGSGGYTF
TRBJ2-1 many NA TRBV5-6 TGTGCCAGCAGCTCCGCTGGGGCCTCGGTGAATGAGCAGTTCTTC CASSSAGASVNEQFF
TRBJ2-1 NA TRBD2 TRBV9 TGTGCCAGCAGCCCACGGCCCGGGACTAGCGGGGGCAATGAGCAGTTCTTC CASSPRPGTSGGNEQFF
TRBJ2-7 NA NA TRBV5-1 TGCGCCAGCAGCTTGGGGGTAACAGTCTCCTACGAGCAGTACTTC CASSLGVTVSYEQYF
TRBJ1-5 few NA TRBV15 TGTGCCACCAGCAGAGGCGGACCCCCGCAGCCCCAGCATTTT CATSRGGPPQPQHF
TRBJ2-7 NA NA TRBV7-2 TGTGCCAGCAGCTTCCAGCAGGGCTTCTCCTCCGAGCAGTACTTC CASSFQQGFSSEQYF
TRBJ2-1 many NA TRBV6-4 TGTGCCAGCAGTGAAAGGCCAAGCTCCTACAATGAGCAGTTCTTC CASSERPSSYNEQFF
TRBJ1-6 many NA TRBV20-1 TGCAGTGCTAGGGACGGGGGGGGACCCCTCCACTTT CSARDGGGPLHF
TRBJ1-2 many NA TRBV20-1 TGCAGTGCTAGAGACCCAGGGGAAGGCTACACCTTC CSARDPGEGYTF
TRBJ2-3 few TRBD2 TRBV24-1 TGTGCCACCCGGGAGGGGACCAGCACAGATACGCAGTATTTT CATREGTSTDTQYF
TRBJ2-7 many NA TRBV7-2 TGTGCCAGCAGCCAGGAGGCCAGTGTATACGAGCAGTACTTC CASSQEASVYEQYF
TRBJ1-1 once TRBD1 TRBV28 TGTGCCAGCAGTTTCCTTAGACAGGGGGGCATGAACACTGAAGCTTTCTTT CASSFLRQGGMNTEAFF
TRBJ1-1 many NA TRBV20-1 TGCAGTGCTAGCCCTAAGGAGTCCTGGAACACTGAAGCTTTCTTT CSASPKESWNTEAFF
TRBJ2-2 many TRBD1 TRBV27 TGTGCCAGCAAAGGACAGGGACACACCGGGGAGCTGTTTTTT CASKGQGHTGELFF
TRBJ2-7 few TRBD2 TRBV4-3 TGCGCCAGCAGCCAAGATCCTACTAGCGGGAGCTCCTACGAGCAGTACTTC CASSQDPTSGSSYEQYF
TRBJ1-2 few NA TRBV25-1 TGTGCCAGCAGTAAGGAAGGGGGGAGTTTCGGCGGCTACACCTTC CASSKEGGSFGGYTF
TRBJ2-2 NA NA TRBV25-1 TGTGCCAGCAGTGATAGGGATGAGGCTCTCACCGGGGAGCTGTTTTTT CASSDRDEALTGELFF
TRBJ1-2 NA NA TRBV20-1 TGCAGTGCCCCCCGGGACGGAGCGGGCTATGGCTACACCTTC CSAPRDGAGYGYTF
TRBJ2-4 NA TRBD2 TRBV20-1 TGCAGTGCTAGCGGGTCTAGCGGGGGAATTTATATTCAGTACTTC CSASGSSGGIYIQYF